This TCR beta chain was recorded in a study of cytomegalovirus exposure and HLA in healthy donors. The PCR contained 60 Vbeta and 13 Jbeta primers. The data were produced by immunoSEQ multiplex PCR, yet TCRdb's version contains in-frame clones alone and is incomplete. The table records about 180,000 clones, roughly 77% of them present only once. Broader study findings: The authors later linked a missense DCLRE1C variant to TCR beta V- and J-gene trimming. As a later analysis showed, several of the most significant clusters appeared to be linked to common viral pathogens.

The CDR3 covers 15 residues. The V end lost 2 bases, the J end lost 6 bases, and 14 bases lay between the germline ends. The germline V gene has CDR1 LNHDA and CDR2 SQIVND (reference sequence). Notes on this clone: Its specificity is not known.

The specimen sequenced was PBMCs. This chain uses TRBV19 with TRBJ2-1; D perhaps matches TRBD1 (6 bases). The receptor was isolated from a woman aged 45-65 years in good health and CMV-seropositive. CDR3 sequence (DNA): TGTGCCAGTAGTATACCAGGGGTAGGTGGCAATGAGCAGTTCTTC. Its translation: CASSIPGVGGNEQFF.